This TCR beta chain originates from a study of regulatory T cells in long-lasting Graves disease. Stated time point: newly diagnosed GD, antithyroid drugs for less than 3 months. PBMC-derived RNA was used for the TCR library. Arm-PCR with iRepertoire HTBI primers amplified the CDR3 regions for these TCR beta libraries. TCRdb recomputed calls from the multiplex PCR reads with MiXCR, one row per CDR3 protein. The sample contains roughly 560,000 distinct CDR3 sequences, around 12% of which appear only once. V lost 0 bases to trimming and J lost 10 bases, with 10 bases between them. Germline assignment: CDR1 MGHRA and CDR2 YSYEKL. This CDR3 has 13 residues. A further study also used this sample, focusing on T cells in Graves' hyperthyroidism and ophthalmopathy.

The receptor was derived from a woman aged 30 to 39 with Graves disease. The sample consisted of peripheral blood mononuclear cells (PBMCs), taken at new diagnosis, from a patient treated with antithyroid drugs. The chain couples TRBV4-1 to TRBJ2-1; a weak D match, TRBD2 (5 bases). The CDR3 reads CASSQDPEREQFF. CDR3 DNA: TGCGCCAGCAGCCAAGATCCTGAGCGGGAGCAGTTCTTC.